The clone carrying this T cell receptor (beta chain) is a singleton in its sample. The same CDR3 can be traced to other DNA sequences in this sample. The data are from a study of T cell clones after liver transplantation. Study overall: Subjects received no induction therapy and standard immunosuppression until randomization at 12-24 months post-transplant.

The assay was immunoSEQ multiplex PCR, and TCRdb's table has in-frame clones only and misses some. Of about 120,000 clones listed, roughly nine tenths were seen once; the top ten hold 0.8% to 0.9%. Trimming left V 0 bases short and J 4 bases short, with 5 bases between. The CDR3 sequence is 12 residues long. Germline values: CDR1 SGHRS, CDR2 YFSETQ. The source was CD4+ T cells from blood, collected 12 months after liver transplant. The sequence came from a human patient who received a liver transplant. Some T cells could come from the graft donor. The gene calls are TRBV5-1 and TRBJ2-7; the D gene could be TRBD1 or TRBD2 (5 bases each). CDR3 protein: CASSLGGYEQYF. DNA of the CDR3: TGCGCCAGCAGCTTGGGGGGGTACGAGCAGTACTTC. The entire variable domain, with the rest obtained from reference TRBV5-1 and TRBJ2-7, is as follows: KAGVTQTPRYLIKTRGQQVTLSCSPISGHRSVSWYQQTPGQGLQFLFEYFSETQRNKGNFPGRFSGRQFSNSRSEMNVSTLELGDSALYLCASSLGGYEQYFGPGTRLTVT.